This TCR beta chain is drawn from a study of T-cell reconstitution after alpha-beta-depleted transplantation in children. Trimming cost V 3 bases and J 4 bases; bases outside gene matches: 9. CDR1 is MNHEY and CDR2 is SVGEGT in the germline V gene. The length of the CDR3 is 17 residues. Using unique molecular identifiers, the investigators prepared the TCRbeta library. One entry per CDR3 protein results from TCRdb running MiXCR on the PCR reads. Among about 590,000 distinct CDR3 sequences listed, 10% to 15% were seen once. This clonotype was counted many times. The sample here was PBMCs, mostly from graft donor cells, taken 360 days after TCRalphabeta/CD19-depleted stem cell transplant. The TCR comes from a male patient younger than 18 who had a stem cell transplant for acute myeloid leukemia, so the T cells may come from the graft donor. This chain links TRBV6-2 or TRBV6-3 with TRBJ2-1; TRBD1 agrees at 10 bases. The CDR3 coding sequence is TGTGCCAGCAGTTATTCGACAGGGGGCGCGAAGTACAATGAGCAGTTCTTC. As protein: CASSYSTGGAKYNEQFF.